The present T cell receptor beta chain was sequenced within a study of low-dose radiotherapy and immunotherapy resistance in tumors. Background on the study: Cohort 2, a group dosed every two weeks at 1 Gy per fraction, received 13 Gy in total over 26 weeks.

The time point here: before trial treatment. This clonotype was seen many times. This CDR3 spans 16 amino acids. V lost 5 bases, J lost 0 bases, and 8 bases stayed unmatched. The germline gives CDR1 SGHNT, CDR2 YENEEA. Gene-specific TRAV and TRBV primers were used for first-strand cDNA, covering alpha and beta chains. For amplifying TCRs, the PCR ran for roughly 20 cycles with Phusion, which was used together with a constant-region primer and the adapter on the V primers. TCRdb re-analysed the reads in MiXCR, keeping a single row per CDR3 protein. The repertoire holds around 79,000 distinct CDR3 sequences, over 15% seen once, with less than 6% in the top ten.

This clonotype was obtained from a male donor with prostate cancer. Material: PBMCs, obtained before treatment. V gene TRBV11-3 combines with J gene TRBJ2-5; TRBD1 matches at 8 bases. The CDR3 DNA follows: TGTGCCAGCAGCCCCTCCGGGACAGGACACCAAGAGACCCAGTACTTC. It is translated as CASSPSGTGHQETQYF.